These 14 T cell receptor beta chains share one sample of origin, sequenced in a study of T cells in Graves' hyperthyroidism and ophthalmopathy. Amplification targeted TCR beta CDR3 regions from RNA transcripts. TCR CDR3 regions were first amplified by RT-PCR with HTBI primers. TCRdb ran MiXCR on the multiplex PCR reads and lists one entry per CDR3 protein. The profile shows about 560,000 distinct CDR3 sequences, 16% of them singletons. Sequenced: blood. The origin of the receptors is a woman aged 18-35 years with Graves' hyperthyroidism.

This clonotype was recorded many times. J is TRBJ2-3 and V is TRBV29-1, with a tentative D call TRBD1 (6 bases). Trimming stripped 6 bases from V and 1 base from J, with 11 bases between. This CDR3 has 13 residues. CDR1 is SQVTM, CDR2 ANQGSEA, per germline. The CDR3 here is CSVGYRGTDTQYF. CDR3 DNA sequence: TGCAGCGTCGGTTACAGGGGCACAGATACGCAGTATTTT.

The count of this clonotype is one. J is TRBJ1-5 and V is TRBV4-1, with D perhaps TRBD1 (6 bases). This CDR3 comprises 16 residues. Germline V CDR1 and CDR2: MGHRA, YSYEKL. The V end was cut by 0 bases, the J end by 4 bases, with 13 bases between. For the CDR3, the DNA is TGCGCCAGCAGCCAAGATCGAGACAGGTTAAATCAGCCCCAGCATTTT. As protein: CASSQDRDRLNQPQHF.

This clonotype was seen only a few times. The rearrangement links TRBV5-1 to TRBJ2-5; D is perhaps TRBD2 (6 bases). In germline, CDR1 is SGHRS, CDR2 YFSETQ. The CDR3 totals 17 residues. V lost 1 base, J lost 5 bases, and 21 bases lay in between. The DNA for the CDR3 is TGCGCCAGCAGCTTGTGGTATAGCGGAAGTGGGGCTGAGACCCAGTACTTC. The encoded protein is CASSLWYSGSGAETQYF. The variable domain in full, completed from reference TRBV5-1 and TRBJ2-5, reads KAGVTQTPRYLIKTRGQQVTLSCSPISGHRSVSWYQQTPGQGLQFLFEYFSETQRNKGNFPGRFSGRQFSNSRSEMNVSTLELGDSALYLCASSLWYSGSGAETQYFGPGTRLLVL.

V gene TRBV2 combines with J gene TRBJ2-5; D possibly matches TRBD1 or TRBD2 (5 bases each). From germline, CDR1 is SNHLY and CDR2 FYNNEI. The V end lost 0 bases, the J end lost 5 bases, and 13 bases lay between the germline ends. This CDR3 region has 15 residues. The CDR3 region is CASSEARGVGETQYF. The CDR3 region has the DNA TGTGCCAGCAGTGAAGCTCGAGGGGTCGGGGAGACCCAGTACTTC.

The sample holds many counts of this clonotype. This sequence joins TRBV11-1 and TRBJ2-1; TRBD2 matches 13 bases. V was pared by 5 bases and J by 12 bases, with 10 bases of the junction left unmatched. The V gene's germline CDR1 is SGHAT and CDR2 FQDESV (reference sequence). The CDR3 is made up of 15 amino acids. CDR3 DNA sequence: TGTGCCAGCAGCCAAGGGGGACTAGCGGGATTGGCGCAGTTCTTC. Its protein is CASSQGGLAGLAQFF.

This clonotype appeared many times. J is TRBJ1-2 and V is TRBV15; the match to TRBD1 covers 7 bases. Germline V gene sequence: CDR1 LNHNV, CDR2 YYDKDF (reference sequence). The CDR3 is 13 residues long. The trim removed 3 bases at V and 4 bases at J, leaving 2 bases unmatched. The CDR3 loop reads CATSRGQFYGYTF. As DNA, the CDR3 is TGTGCCACCAGCAGGGGACAGTTCTATGGCTACACCTTC.

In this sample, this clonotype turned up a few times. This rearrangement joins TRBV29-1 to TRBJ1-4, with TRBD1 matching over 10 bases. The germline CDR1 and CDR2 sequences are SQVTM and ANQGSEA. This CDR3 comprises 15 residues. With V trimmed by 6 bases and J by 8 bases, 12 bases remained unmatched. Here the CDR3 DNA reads TGCAGCGTATCGGCGGGGGACAGGGGTTGGGAAAAACTGTTTTTT. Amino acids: CSVSAGDRGWEKLFF.

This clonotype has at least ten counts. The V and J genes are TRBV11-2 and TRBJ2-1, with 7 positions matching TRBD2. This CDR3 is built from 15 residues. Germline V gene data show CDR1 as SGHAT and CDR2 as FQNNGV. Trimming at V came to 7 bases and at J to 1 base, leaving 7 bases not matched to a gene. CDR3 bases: TGTGCCAGCACGCTGGGCGGGAGTTCCTACAATGAGCAGTTCTTC. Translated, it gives CASTLGGSSYNEQFF. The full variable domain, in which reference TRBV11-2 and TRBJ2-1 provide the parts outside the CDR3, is EAGVAQSPRYKIIEKRQSVAFWCNPISGHATLYWYQQILGQGPKLLIQFQNNGVVDDSQLPKDRFSAERLKGVDSTLKIQPAKLEDSAVYLCASTLGGSSYNEQFFGPGTRLTVL.

The CDR3 loop is CATSRGQGLQPQHF. The CDR3 region has the DNA TGTGCCACCAGCAGAGGCCAGGGTCTTCAGCCCCAGCATTTT. The J gene is TRBJ1-5, the V gene TRBV15; D possibly corresponds to TRBD1 (5 bases). The CDR3 is 14 amino acids. The germline V gene encodes CDR1 LNHNV and CDR2 YYDKDF (reference sequence). V was pared by 1 base and J by 6 bases, with 10 bases between.

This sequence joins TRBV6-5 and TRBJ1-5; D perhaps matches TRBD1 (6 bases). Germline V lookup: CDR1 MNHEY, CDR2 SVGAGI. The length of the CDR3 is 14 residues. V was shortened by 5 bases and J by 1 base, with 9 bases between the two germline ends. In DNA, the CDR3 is TGTGCCAGCAGTCACACAGGGAGCAATCAGCCCCAGCATTTT. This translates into CASSHTGSNQPQHF.

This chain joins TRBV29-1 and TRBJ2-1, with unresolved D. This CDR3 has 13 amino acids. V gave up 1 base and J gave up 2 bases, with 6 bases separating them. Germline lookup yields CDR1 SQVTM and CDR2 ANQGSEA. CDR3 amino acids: CSVEGLAYNEQFF. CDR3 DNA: TGCAGCGTTGAAGGCCTAGCCTACAATGAGCAGTTCTTC.

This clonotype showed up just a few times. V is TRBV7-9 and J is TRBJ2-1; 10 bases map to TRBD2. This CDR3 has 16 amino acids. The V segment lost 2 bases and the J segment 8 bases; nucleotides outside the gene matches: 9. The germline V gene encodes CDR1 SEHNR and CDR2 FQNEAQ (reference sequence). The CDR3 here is CASSLLSKRGGHEQFF. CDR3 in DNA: TGTGCCAGCAGCTTACTTTCCAAGCGGGGGGGACATGAGCAGTTCTTC.

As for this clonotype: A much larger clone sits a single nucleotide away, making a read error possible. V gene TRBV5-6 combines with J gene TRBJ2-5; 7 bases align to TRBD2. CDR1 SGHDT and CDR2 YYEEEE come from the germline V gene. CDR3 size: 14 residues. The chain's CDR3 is CVSSWSWREETQYF. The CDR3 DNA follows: TGTGTCAGCAGCTGGAGTTGGCGGGAGGAGACCCAGTACTTC.

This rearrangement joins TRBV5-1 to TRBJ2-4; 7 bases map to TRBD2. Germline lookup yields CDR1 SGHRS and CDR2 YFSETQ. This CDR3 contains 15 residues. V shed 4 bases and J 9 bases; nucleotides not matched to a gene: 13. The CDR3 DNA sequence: TGCGCCAGCAGCGTGTCCGGGACTACCGAATTCATTCAGTACTTC. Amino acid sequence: CASSVSGTTEFIQYF.